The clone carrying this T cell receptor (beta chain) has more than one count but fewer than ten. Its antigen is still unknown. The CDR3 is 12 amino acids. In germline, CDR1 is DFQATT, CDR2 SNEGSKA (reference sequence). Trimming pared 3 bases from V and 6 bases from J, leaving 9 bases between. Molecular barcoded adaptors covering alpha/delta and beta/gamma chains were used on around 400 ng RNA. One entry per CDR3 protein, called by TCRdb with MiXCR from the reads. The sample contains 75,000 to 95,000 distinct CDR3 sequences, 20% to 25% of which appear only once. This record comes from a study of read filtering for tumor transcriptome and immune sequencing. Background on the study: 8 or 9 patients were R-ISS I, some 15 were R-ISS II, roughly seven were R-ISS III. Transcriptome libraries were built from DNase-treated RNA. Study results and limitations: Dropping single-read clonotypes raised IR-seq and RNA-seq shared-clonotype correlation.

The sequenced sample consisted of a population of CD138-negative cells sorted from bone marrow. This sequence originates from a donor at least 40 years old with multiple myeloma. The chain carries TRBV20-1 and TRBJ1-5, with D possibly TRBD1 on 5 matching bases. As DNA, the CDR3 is TGCAGTGCTAGGGGGCAGACTCAGCCCCAGCATTTT. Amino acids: CSARGQTQPQHF.